The clone carrying this T cell receptor beta chain was seen a handful of times. Its target is not known. The sample is drawn from a study of T cells after yellow fever vaccination. Study details: Those fractions that held only low numbers of cells were prepared using the SMART-Seq v4 Ultra Low Input RNA kit.

General study points: Researchers report a weaker secondary response that nonetheless peaked faster, day 5 versus 15. One caveat is that FACS-sorted repertoires could contain abundant clonotypes contaminating from the bulk population.

TCRdb re-called the 5' RACE reads with MiXCR, one entry per CDR3 protein. Found here are around 310,000 distinct CDR3 sequences, 8.7% of them singletons; the top ten hold 15% to 20%. Germline V gene lookup returns CDR1 DFQATT and CDR2 SNEGSKA (reference sequence). The CDR3 loop spans 16 amino acids. The junction had 16 bases not matched to a gene; V was cut back by 5 bases and J by 6 bases. This TCR came from a man aged 18 to 29 who received the YFV17D yellow fever vaccine. The gene calls are TRBV20-1 and TRBJ2-3, with 8 bases identical to TRBD2. Source: PBMCs, taken on the day of the first yellow fever vaccination. DNA for the CDR3: TGCAGTGCTCATAAGGTCTCGAGCGGGGGTTGGGATACGCAGTATTTT. As protein: CSAHKVSSGGWDTQYF.